These 4 T cell receptor beta chains share one sample of origin, sequenced in a study of T-cell reconstitution after alpha-beta-depleted transplantation in children. This sample's TCRbeta library carried unique molecular identifier barcodes. Each CDR3 protein is one row after TCRdb ran MiXCR on the PCR reads. The repertoire has a few hundred thousand distinct CDR3 sequences, more than 8% of them found once; the top ten carry about 9.5%. The specimen comprised PBMCs from the stem cell graft donor, sampled from the stem cell graft. The receptors shown here come from a human donor who donated a stem cell graft to a child with SCID.

This clonotype turned up a few times. The J gene is TRBJ2-3, the V gene TRBV7-2, with a weak D call TRBD2 (5 bases). Trimming took off 5 bases at V and 2 bases at J, with 14 bases between the two ends. Germline CDR1 is SGHTA and CDR2 is FQGNSA. The CDR3 contains 15 residues. The CDR3 nucleotides read TGTGCCAGCAGCCCCCGTCGCCGGGACACAGATACGCAGTATTTT. It specifies CASSPRRRDTDTQYF.

This clonotype was seen only a few times. The CDR3 loop reads CSASLRPSGRGTEAFF. CDR3 DNA sequence: TGCAGTGCTAGCTTAAGACCGTCCGGGCGAGGGACTGAAGCTTTCTTT. This chain joins TRBV20-1 and TRBJ1-1; D uncertain. V was cut by 3 bases and J by 5 bases, with 22 bases left in between. Germline CDR1 and CDR2: DFQATT and SNEGSKA (reference sequence). The CDR3 sequence is 16 residues long.

This clonotype was counted between two and nine times. The chain employs TRBV7-9 and TRBJ2-1; TRBD2 might be the D (7 bases). Germline CDR1 is SEHNR and CDR2 is FQNEAQ (reference sequence). This CDR3 is 17 amino acids long. With 5 bases removed from V and 8 bases from J, the gap between germline ends came to 25 bases. The chain's CDR3 is CASSLPIRDITSDEQFF. The CDR3 nucleotides are TGTGCCAGCAGCCTCCCTATCCGGGACATAACTAGCGATGAGCAGTTCTTC.

The genes are TRBV5-1 and TRBJ2-3; 7 bases fit TRBD2. The CDR3 sequence is 13 residues long. V was pared by 4 bases and J by 2 bases, with 1 base of the junction left unmatched. In germline, CDR1 is SGHRS, CDR2 YFSETQ. This CDR3 is CASSQRDTDTQYF. CDR3 DNA: TGCGCCAGCAGCCAGCGGGACACAGATACGCAGTATTTT.